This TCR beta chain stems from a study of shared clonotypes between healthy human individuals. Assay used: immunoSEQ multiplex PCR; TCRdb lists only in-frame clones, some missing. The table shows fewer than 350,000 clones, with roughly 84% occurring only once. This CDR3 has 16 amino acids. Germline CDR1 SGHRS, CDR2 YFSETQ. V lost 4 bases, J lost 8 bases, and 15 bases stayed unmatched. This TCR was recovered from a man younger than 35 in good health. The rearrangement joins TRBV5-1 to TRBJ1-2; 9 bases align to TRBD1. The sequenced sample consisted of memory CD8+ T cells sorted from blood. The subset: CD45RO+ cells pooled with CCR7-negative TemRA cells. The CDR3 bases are TGCGCCAGCAGCCGCGGGGGACCCCGACAGGGGGGAGGCTACACCTTC. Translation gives CASSRGGPRQGGGYTF.